This T cell receptor beta chain was identified during a study of T-cell memory formation after mild COVID-19. Overall study context: Each donor largely had its own TCR clusters. Points from the study as a whole: Mainly CM and EM harbored the contracting CD4+ clones; mainly EMRA harbored the CD8+ ones. Within pre-infection memory, some responding clones were found, suggesting cross-reactive memory joined. A balance of CD4 and CD8 characterized clones contracting day 15 to 85, whereas later expanders leaned CD4+.

Trimming cost V 5 bases and J 8 bases; bases outside gene matches: 8. Germline V gives CDR1 SGHTA, CDR2 FQGNSA. The CDR3 has 13 residues. A note on this clonotype: Antigen: not known.

TCRdb recomputed calls from the 5' RACE reads with MiXCR, one row per CDR3 protein. The sample has about 430,000 distinct CDR3 sequences, roughly 18% seen once. This TCR derives from a man aged 18 to 29 who had mild COVID-19 (a few samples of this study predate the infection). Cell type and time point are not known. The sequenced sample was PBMCs or a T cell subset sorted from them (not recorded which). The V call is TRBV7-2, the J call TRBJ1-2; 7 nucleotides line up with TRBD1. DNA of the CDR3: TGTGCCAGCAGCGCCAGGGGGTCCGGGGGCTACACCTTC. This encodes CASSARGSGGYTF.